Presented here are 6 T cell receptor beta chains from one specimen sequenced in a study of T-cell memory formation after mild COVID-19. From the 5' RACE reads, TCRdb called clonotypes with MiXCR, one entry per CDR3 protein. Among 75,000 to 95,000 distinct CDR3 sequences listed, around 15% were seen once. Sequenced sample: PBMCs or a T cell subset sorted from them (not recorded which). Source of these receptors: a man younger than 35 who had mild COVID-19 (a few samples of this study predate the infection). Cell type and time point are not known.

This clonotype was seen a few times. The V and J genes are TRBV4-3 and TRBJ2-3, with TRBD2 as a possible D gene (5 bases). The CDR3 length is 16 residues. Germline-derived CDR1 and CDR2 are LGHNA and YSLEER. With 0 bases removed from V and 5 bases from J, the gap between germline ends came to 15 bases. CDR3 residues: CASSQDPLAGGDTQYF. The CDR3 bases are TGCGCCAGCAGCCAAGACCCGCTAGCTGGTGGAGATACGCAGTATTTT.

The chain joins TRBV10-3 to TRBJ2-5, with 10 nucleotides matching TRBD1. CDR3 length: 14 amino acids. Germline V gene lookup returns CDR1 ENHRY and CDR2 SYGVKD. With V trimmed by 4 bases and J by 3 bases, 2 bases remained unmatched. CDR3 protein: CAISGTGGEETQYF. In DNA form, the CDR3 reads TGTGCCATCAGTGGGACAGGGGGGGAAGAGACCCAGTACTTC.

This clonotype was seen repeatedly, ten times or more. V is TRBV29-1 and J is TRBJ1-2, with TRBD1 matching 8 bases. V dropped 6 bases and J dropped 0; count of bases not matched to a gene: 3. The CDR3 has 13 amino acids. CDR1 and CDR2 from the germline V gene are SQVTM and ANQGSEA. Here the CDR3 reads CSVLDRANYGYTF. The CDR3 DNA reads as TGCAGCGTCTTGGACAGGGCTAACTATGGCTACACCTTC.

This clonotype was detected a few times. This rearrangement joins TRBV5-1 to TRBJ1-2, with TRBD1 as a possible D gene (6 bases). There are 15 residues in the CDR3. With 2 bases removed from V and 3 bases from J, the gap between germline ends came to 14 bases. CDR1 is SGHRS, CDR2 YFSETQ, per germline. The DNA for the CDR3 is TGCGCCAGCAGCTTATCCGGGGGCGAGGACTATGGCTACACCTTC. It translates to CASSLSGGEDYGYTF.

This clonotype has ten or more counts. The CDR3 region has the DNA TGTGCCAGCAGCCCGACAGCCACTAATTCACCCCTCCACTTT. The encoded protein is CASSPTATNSPLHF. The gene calls are TRBV12-3 or TRBV12-4 and TRBJ1-6; possibly TRBD1 for D (5 bases). V was shortened by 6 bases and J by 6 bases, with 12 bases between the two germline ends. This CDR3 comprises 14 residues.

The CDR3 here is CASSYSAGGGADTQYF. Written as DNA, the CDR3 is TGTGCCAGCAGTTACTCGGCCGGGGGCGGAGCAGATACGCAGTATTTT. The gene calls are TRBV6-2 or TRBV6-3 and TRBJ2-3; D possibly matches TRBD1 or TRBD2 (6 bases each). Trimming cost V 0 bases and J 4 bases, with 14 bases left between them. Germline assignment: CDR1 MNHEY and CDR2 SVGEGT. The CDR3 totals 16 residues.